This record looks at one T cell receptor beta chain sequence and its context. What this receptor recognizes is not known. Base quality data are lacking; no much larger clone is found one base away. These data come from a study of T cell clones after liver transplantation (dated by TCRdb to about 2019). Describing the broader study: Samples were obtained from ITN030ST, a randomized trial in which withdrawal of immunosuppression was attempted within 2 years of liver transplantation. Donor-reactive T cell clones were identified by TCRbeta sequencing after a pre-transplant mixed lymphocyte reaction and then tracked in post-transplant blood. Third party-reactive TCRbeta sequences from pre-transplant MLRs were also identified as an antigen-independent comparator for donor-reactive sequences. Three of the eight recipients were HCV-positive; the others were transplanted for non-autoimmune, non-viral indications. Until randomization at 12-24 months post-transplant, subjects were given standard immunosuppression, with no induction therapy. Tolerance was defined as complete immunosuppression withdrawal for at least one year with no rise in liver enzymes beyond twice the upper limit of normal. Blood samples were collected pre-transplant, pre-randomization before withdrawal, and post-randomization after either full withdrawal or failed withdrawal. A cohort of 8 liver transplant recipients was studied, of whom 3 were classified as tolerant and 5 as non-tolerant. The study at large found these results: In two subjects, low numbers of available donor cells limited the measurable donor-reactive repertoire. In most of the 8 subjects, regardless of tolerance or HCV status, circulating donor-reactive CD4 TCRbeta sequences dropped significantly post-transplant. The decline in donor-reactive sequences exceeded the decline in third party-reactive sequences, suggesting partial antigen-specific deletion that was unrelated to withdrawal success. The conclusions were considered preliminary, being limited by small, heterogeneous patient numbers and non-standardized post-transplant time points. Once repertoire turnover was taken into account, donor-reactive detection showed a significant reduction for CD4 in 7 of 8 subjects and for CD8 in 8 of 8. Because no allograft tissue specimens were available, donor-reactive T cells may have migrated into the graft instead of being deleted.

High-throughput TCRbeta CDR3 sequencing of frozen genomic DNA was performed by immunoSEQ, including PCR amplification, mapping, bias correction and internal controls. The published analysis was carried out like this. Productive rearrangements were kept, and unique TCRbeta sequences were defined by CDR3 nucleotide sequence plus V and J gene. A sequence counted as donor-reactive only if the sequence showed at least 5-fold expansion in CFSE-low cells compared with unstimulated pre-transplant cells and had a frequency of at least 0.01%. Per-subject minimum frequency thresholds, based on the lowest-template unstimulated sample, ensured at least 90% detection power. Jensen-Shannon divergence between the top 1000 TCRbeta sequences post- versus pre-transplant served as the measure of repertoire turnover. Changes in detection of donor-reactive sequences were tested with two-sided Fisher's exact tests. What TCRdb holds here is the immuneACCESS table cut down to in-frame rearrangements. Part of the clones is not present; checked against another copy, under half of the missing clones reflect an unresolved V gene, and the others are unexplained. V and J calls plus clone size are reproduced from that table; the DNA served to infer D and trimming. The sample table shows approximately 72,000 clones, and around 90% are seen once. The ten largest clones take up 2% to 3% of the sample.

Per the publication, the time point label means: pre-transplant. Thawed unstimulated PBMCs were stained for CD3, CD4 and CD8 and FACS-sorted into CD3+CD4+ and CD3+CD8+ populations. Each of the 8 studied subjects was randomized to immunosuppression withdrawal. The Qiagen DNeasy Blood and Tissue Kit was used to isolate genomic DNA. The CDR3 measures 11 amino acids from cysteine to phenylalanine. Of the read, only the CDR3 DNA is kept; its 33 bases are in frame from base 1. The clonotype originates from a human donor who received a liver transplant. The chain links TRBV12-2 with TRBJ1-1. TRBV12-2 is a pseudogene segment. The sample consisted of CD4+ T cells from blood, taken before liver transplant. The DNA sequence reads TGTGCAAGTCGCTTATCCGACGAAGCTTTCTTT. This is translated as CASRLSDEAFF.